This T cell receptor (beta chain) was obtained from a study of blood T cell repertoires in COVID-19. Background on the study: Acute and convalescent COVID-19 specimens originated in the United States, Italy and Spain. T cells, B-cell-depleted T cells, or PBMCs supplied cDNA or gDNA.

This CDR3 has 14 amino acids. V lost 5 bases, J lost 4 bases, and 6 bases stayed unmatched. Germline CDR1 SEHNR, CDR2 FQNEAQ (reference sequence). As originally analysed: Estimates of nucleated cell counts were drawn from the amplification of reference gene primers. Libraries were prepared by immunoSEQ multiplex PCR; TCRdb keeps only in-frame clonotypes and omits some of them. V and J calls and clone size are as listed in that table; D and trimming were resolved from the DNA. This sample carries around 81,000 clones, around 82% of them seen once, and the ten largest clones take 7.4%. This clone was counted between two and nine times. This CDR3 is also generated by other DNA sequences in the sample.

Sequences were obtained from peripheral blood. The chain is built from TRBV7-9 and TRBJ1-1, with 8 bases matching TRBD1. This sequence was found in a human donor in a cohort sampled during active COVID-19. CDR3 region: CASSLQGGSTEAFF. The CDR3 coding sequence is TGTGCCAGCAGCCTACAGGGGGGGAGCACTGAAGCTTTCTTT.